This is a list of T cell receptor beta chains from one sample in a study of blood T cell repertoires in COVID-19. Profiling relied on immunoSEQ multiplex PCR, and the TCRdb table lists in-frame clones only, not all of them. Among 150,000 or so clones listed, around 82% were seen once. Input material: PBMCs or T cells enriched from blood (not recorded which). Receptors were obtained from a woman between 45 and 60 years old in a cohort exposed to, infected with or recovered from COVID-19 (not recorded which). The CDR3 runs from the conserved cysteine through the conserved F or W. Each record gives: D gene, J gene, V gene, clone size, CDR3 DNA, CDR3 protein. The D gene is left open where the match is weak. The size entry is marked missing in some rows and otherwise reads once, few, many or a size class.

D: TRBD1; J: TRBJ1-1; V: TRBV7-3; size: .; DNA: TGTGCCAGCAGCTCACCTACGACAGGGTTGGGCACTGAAGCTTTCTTT; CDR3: CASSSPTTGLGTEAFF
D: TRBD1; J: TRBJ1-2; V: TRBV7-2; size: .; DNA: TGTGCCAGCAGCTCCCGCCTGGGACAGATCTACACCTTC; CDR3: CASSSRLGQIYTF
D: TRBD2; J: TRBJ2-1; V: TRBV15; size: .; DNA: TGTGCCACCAGCAGAGATCTAGCGGGAGATCTCAGCTCCTACAATGAGCAGTTCTTC; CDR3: CATSRDLAGDLSSYNEQFF
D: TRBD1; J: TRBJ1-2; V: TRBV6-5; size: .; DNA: TGTGCCAGCAGTTACGCTCGGACAGGGGGTAACTATGGCTACACCTTC; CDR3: CASSYARTGGNYGYTF
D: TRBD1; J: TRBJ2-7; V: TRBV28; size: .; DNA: TGTGCCAGCGAAGTCGGGACAGGGGTCTACGAGCAGTACTTC; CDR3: CASEVGTGVYEQYF
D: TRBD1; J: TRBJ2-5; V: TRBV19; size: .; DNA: TGTGCCAGTAGCCAAGAAGACAGGGGGCACGGGACCCAGTACTTC; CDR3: CASSQEDRGHGTQYF
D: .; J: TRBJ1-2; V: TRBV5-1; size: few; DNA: TGCGCCAGCAGCACAGACGGGGTCACGGATGGCTACACCTTC; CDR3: CASSTDGVTDGYTF
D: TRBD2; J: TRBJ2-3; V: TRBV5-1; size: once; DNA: TGCGCCAGCAGCCTACCGACTAGCGGGAGCACAGATACGCAGTATTTT; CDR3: CASSLPTSGSTDTQYF
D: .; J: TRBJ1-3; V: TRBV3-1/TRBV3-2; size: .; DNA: TGTGCCAGCAGCCAAGATAGAGGCCTCGGGGGAAACACCATATATTTT; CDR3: CASSQDRGLGGNTIYF
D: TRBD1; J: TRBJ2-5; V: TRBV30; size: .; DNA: TGTGCCTGGGGGACAGACCAAGAGACCCAGTACTTC; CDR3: CAWGTDQETQYF
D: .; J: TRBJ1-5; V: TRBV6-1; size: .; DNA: TGTGCCAGCAGTGAAGCGCTGTCGGGGTTTCAGCCCCAGCATTTT; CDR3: CASSEALSGFQPQHF
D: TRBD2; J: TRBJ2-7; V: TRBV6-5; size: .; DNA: TGTGCCAGCAGTTCCACGACTAGCGGGGGCGAAGGGCAGTACTTC; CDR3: CASSSTTSGGEGQYF
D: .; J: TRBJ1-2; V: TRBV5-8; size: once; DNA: TGTGCCGGAGGGTTGGGGGCTAACTATGGCTACACCTTC; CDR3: CAGGLGANYGYTF
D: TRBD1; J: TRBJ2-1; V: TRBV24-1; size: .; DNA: TGTGCCACCAGCGTAGACAGGGTCAGTCACAATGAGCAGTTCTTC; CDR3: CATSVDRVSHNEQFF
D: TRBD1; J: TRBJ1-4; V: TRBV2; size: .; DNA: TGTGCCAGCAGGGAGGGCAGGGGGCGAAGAACCCTTAGGGAAAAACTGTTTTTT; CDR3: CASREGRGRRTLREKLFF
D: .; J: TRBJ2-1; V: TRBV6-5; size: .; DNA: TGTGCCAGCAGTTACTCCCTGGGAGTTCGGAATGAGCAGTTCTTC; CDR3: CASSYSLGVRNEQFF
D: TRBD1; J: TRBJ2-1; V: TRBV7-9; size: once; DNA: TGTGCCAGCAGCTTAGCCCGACAGGGCTATGAGCAGTTCTTC; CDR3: CASSLARQGYEQFF
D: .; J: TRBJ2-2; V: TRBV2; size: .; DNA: TGTGCCAGCAGTGTTGTGGGAGCCGGGGAGCTGTTTTTT; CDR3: CASSVVGAGELFF
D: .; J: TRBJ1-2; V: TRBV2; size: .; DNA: TGTGCCAGCAGTGTAGGGCAGGGAATAGATGGCTACACCTTC; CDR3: CASSVGQGIDGYTF
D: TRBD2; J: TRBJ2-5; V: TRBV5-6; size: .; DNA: TGTGCCAGCAGGCCCCCCCTCGGGACTAGCGGGATATCTTGGGAGACCCAGTACTTC; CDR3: CASRPPLGTSGISWETQYF
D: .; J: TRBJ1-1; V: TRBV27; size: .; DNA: TGTGCCAGCAGTTTATATCTCCTCACTGAAGCTTTCTTT; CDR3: CASSLYLLTEAFF
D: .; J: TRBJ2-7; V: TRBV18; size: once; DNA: TGTGCCAGCTCCCAGACAGATACCTACGAGCAGTACTTC; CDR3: CASSQTDTYEQYF
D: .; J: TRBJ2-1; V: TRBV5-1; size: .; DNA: TGCGCCAGCAGCTTGGAGGCGGAAGGAGAGCAGTTCTTC; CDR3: CASSLEAEGEQFF
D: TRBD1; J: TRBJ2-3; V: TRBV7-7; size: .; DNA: TGTGCTAGCAGCTTAAAATCAGGACAGGGGGGACTCACAGATACGCAGTATTTT; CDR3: CASSLKSGQGGLTDTQYF
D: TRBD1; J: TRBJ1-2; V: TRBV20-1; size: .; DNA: TGCAGTGGACAGGGCGCGACGGGCTACACCTTC; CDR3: CSGQGATGYTF
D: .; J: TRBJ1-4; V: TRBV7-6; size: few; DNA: TGTGCCAGCAGTCGACAGGAAACTAATGAAAAACTGTTTTTT; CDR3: CASSRQETNEKLFF
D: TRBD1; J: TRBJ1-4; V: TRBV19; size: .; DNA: TGTGCCAGTAGTCCGGGACAGGCCATACGAAAACTGTTTTTT; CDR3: CASSPGQAIRKLFF
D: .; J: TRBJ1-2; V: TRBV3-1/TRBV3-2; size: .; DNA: TGTGCCAGCAGCCTGTGGATCTCCGCGGACTATGGCTACACCTTC; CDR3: CASSLWISADYGYTF
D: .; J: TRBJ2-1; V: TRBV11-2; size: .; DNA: TGTGCCAGCAGCTTATTCCAGGGCAGGAATGAGCAGTTCTTC; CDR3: CASSLFQGRNEQFF
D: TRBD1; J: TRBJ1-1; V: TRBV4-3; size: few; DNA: TGCGCCAGCAGCCGGATCGGACAGGAGATAAAGGCTTTCTTT; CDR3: CASSRIGQEIKAFF
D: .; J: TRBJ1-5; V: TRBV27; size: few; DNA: TGTGCCAGCAGTCTCTCACAATTAAGTCAGCCCCAGCATTTT; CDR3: CASSLSQLSQPQHF
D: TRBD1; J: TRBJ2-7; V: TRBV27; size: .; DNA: TGTGCCAGCAGCGCTAGAGGGCAGGGGGCTGGGGGGCAGTACTTC; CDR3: CASSARGQGAGGQYF
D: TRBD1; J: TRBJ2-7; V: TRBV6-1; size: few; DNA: TGTGCCAGCAGTGAGGAGGACAGGTTGAGTCGCTCGGGCTTC; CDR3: CASSEEDRLSRSGF
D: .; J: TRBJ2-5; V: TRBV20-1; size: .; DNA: TGCAGTGCTAGTCGAACAGAGCAAGAGACCCAGTACTTC; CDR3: CSASRTEQETQYF
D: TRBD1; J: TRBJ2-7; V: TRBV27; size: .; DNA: TGTGCCAGCAGTTTATACCCCGCTTACAGGGGTTACGAGCAGTACTTC; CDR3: CASSLYPAYRGYEQYF
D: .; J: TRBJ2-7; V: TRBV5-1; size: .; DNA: TGCGCCAGCAGCTTGGTTCGGGATGGGCGCGAGCAGTACTTC; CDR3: CASSLVRDGREQYF
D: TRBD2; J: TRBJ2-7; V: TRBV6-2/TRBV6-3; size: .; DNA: TGTGCCAGCAGTTACCCTGGGGGTGAGACTAGCGGGAAACCCCTCTACGAGCAGTACTTC; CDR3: CASSYPGGETSGKPLYEQYF
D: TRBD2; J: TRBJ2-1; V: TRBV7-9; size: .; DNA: TGTGCCAGCAGCTTACTAGCGGGAGGGCTCTCCTACAATGAGCAGTTCTTC; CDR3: CASSLLAGGLSYNEQFF
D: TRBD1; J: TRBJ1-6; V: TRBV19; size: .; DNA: TGTGCCAGTAAAGTTGGACAGGAGGCCTATAATTCACCCCTCCACTTT; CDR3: CASKVGQEAYNSPLHF
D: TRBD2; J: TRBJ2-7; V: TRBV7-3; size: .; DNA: TGTGCCAGCAGCTCTAGCGGGGGGGCCTTTAACGAGCAGTACTTC; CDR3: CASSSSGGAFNEQYF
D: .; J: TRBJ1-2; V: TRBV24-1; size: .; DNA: TGTGCCACCAGTGATCCACTGGACACCCAGAAAGGCTATGGCTACACCTTC; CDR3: CATSDPLDTQKGYGYTF
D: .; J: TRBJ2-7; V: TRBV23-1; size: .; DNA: TGCGCCAGCAGTCAGGGACACTCCTACGAGCAGTACTTC; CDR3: CASSQGHSYEQYF
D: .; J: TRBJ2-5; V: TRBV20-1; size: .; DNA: TGCAGTGCTAGTGGGGCGAGAGAGACCCAGTACTTC; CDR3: CSASGARETQYF
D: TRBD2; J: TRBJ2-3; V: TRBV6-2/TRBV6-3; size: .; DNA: TGTGCCAGCAGTAATAGCGGGGGGGCCAGAGATACGCAGTATTTT; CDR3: CASSNSGGARDTQYF
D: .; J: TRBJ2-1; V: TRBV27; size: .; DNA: TGTGCCAGCCGGAGCCACGGCACCTACAATGAGCAGTTCTTC; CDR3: CASRSHGTYNEQFF
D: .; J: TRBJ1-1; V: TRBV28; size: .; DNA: TGTGCCAGCAGCCCGGGGGATTACGCTGAAGCTTTCTTT; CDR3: CASSPGDYAEAFF
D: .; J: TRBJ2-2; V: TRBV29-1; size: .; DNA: TGCAGCGCCGGAGGACAGTTGAACACCGGGGAGCTGTTTTTT; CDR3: CSAGGQLNTGELFF
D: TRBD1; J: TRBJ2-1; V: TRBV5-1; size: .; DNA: TGCGCCAGCAGCTTGGTTTCGCAGGGGGTCTACAATGAGCAGTTCTTC; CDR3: CASSLVSQGVYNEQFF
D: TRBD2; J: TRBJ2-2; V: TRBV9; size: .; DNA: TGTGCCAGCAGCGTAGGGGGAGGGCCGTACACCGGGGAGCTGTTTTTT; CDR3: CASSVGGGPYTGELFF
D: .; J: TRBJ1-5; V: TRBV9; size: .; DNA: TGTGCCAGCAGCGTAGGGAGCCAGAGCAATCAGCCCCAGCATTTT; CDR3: CASSVGSQSNQPQHF
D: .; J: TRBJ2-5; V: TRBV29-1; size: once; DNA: TGCAGCGCGACAGTTGACCAAGAGACCCAGTACTTC; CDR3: CSATVDQETQYF
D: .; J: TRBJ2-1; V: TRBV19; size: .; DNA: TGTGCCAGTAGTATTGGCTCCCTTGAGGTCAATGAGCAGTTCTTC; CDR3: CASSIGSLEVNEQFF
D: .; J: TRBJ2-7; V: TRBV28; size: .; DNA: TGTGCCAGCAGTTCACAGGGATCCGAGCAGTACTTC; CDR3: CASSSQGSEQYF
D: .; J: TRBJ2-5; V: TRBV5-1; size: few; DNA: TGCGCCAGCAGCTTAGGGGACACCCAAGAGACCCAGTACTTC; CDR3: CASSLGDTQETQYF
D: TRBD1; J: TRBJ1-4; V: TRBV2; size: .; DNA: TGTGCCAGCAGCCAAGACAGGGGGCTTAATGAAAAACTGTTTTTT; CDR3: CASSQDRGLNEKLFF